The 18 T cell receptor beta chains presented below share a single source sample, sequenced in a study of human T cells and chemical hapten exposure. TCRdb recomputed calls from the RACE reads with MiXCR, one row per CDR3 protein. The sample has 73,000 or so distinct CDR3 sequences; 8.5% are singletons. Time point given: patch test 2, 6 weeks after DPC sensitization. Stated treatment: therapeutic diphenylcyclopropenone sensitization with weekly scalp DPC. Sequencing was performed on whole blood, taken in connection with sensitization to the hapten diphenylcyclopropenone (DPC). Every receptor here comes from a woman in her forties or fifties with alopecia areata. Some clones in this sample may be carry-over from other donors' samples.

This chain uses TRBV30 with TRBJ1-2, with TRBD1 identical over 12 bases. The J segment lost 3 bases and the V segment lost 2 bases, leaving 4 bases of the junction unmatched. Germline CDR1 reads GTSNPN; CDR2 reads SVGIG (reference sequence). The CDR3 has 15 residues. The CDR3 is CAWSTRDRGHYGYTF. In DNA, the CDR3 is TGTGCCTGGAGTACCCGGGACAGGGGGCACTATGGCTACACCTTC.

The chain uses TRBV13 and TRBJ2-6; 10 bases align to TRBD1. The CDR3 runs to 17 residues. With 6 bases clipped from V and 2 bases from J, the junction kept 7 bases outside the gene matches. Germline CDR1 reads PRHDT; CDR2 reads FYEKMQ (reference sequence). The CDR3 coding sequence is TGTGCCAGCAGAACAAAGACAGGGGGCACTGGGGCCAACGTCCTGACTTTC. This translates into CASRTKTGGTGANVLTF.

This clonotype has at least ten counts. The chain employs TRBV6-6 and TRBJ2-7; 9 nucleotides align to TRBD1. Germline V gives CDR1 MNHNY, CDR2 SVGAGI (reference sequence). The CDR3 spans 15 residues. V dropped 6 bases and J dropped 1; count of bases not matched to a gene: 7. In DNA form, the CDR3 reads TGTGCCAGCAGAACAGGGGGCGCCGAATCCTACGAGCAGTACTTC. This encodes CASRTGGAESYEQYF.

This clonotype was counted between two and nine times. The rearrangement uses TRBV12-3 or TRBV12-4 and TRBJ1-4, with D uncertain. This CDR3 region has 15 residues. Trimming cost V 6 bases and J 10 bases, with 21 bases left between them. The CDR3 protein is CASSPFGSSTGKLFF. CDR3 DNA: TGTGCCAGCAGCCCCTTCGGATCTTCGACCGGAAAACTGTTTTTT.

This clonotype was observed a handful of times. The chain carries TRBV10-3 and TRBJ1-1; 7 bases are a match to TRBD1. CDR1 is ENHRY and CDR2 is SYGVKD in the germline V gene. V trimming: 6 bases; J trimming: 3 bases; junction bases outside the gene matches: 4. CDR3 length equals 13 residues. CDR3 sequence: CAISDREDTEAFF. The CDR3 bases are TGTGCCATCAGCGACAGGGAAGACACTGAAGCTTTCTTT.

CDR3 in DNA: TGTGCCAGCAGTTTACTTGTGACAGGGGTGGATCCCGGGGCCAACGTCCTGACTTTC. Translated: CASSLLVTGVDPGANVLTF. The chain recombines TRBV27 with TRBJ2-6; 8 bases align to TRBD1. Per germline, CDR1 MNHEY and CDR2 SMNVEV (reference sequence). This CDR3 has 19 residues. J lost 4 bases, V lost 2 bases, and 13 bases had no gene match.

The chain uses TRBV29-1 and TRBJ2-1; D not certain. The germline gives CDR1 SQVTM, CDR2 ANQGSEA. Trimming pared 4 bases from V and 5 bases from J, leaving 9 bases between. The CDR3 runs to 12 residues. This CDR3 is CSVVPGHNEQFF. The CDR3 region has the DNA TGCAGCGTTGTCCCAGGTCACAATGAGCAGTTCTTC.

This clonotype came up a few times. V gene TRBV7-2 combines with J gene TRBJ2-5; D is undetermined. CDR1 and CDR2 (germline): SGHTA, FQGNSA. Trimming stripped 1 base from V and 10 bases from J, with 10 bases between. The CDR3 has 12 residues. The CDR3: CASSLVLEDQYF. DNA for the CDR3: TGTGCCAGCAGCTTAGTCCTCGAAGACCAGTACTTC.

V is TRBV6-2 or TRBV6-3 and J is TRBJ2-1, with 10 bases matching TRBD1. In germline, CDR1 is MNHEY, CDR2 SVGEGT. The CDR3 runs to 14 residues. With 8 bases clipped from V and 7 bases from J, the junction kept 8 bases outside the gene matches. The CDR3 loop is CASAPGQGGNEQFF. CDR3 nucleotide sequence: TGTGCCAGCGCCCCTGGACAGGGGGGGAATGAGCAGTTCTTC.

This clonotype was counted between two and nine times. The V and J genes are TRBV29-1 and TRBJ1-2; D possibly corresponds to TRBD1 (6 bases). V was shortened by 3 bases and J by 4 bases, with 12 bases between the two germline ends. This CDR3 is 13 amino acids long. CDR1 and CDR2 (germline): SQVTM, ANQGSEA. The CDR3 region has the DNA TGCAGCGTTGAGGGACAAACTTCCTATGGCTACACCTTC. Translated: CSVEGQTSYGYTF.

This chain connects TRBV5-1 to TRBJ1-1; D is ambiguous. V was shortened by 3 bases and J by 6 bases, with 12 bases between the two germline ends. In germline, CDR1 is SGHRS, CDR2 YFSETQ. CDR3 length: 13 residues. CDR3 coding DNA: TGCGCCAGCAGCTCCAGCCCGGCGGCTGAAGCTTTCTTT. Encoded protein: CASSSSPAAEAFF.

This clonotype was observed a handful of times. The CDR3 reads CASRREGSYNEQFF. The CDR3 nucleotides read TGTGCCAGTAGGCGGGAGGGCTCCTACAATGAGCAGTTCTTC. This chain links TRBV19 with TRBJ2-1; TRBD2 aligns across 9 bases. Trimming cost V 6 bases and J 0 bases; bases outside gene matches: 0. Germline CDR1 reads LNHDA; CDR2 reads SQIVND (reference sequence). The CDR3 extends over 14 amino acids.

CDR3 sequence (DNA): TGCGCCAGCAGCTCCTGGGGGGCCGGCGAAGCTTTCTTT. Its protein is CASSSWGAGEAFF. This rearrangement joins TRBV5-1 to TRBJ1-1, with D possibly being TRBD1 (6 bases). Germline CDR1 reads SGHRS; CDR2 reads YFSETQ. The ends were cut back, 3 bases at V and 8 bases at J, with 14 bases in the middle. This CDR3 is built from 13 residues.

This sequence joins TRBV5-1 and TRBJ1-1, with TRBD1 matching over 9 bases. This CDR3 is 14 amino acids long. Per the germline V gene, CDR1 is SGHRS and CDR2 is YFSETQ. Losses at the gene ends were 0 bases for V and 10 bases for J; bases not matched to a gene: 7. Here the CDR3 reads CASSLDYRGRGAFF. The CDR3 nucleotides read TGCGCCAGCAGCTTGGACTACAGGGGGCGAGGAGCTTTCTTT. The full variable domain, rest sourced from reference TRBV5-1 and TRBJ1-1, is KAGVTQTPRYLIKTRGQQVTLSCSPISGHRSVSWYQQTPGQGLQFLFEYFSETQRNKGNFPGRFSGRQFSNSRSEMNVSTLELGDSALYLCASSLDYRGRGAFFGQGTRLTVV.

In this sample, this clonotype turned up a few times. The chain combines TRBV6-2 or TRBV6-3 with TRBJ2-3; perhaps TRBD2 as D (6 bases). The germline CDR1 and CDR2 sequences are MNHEY and SVGEGT. V lost 10 bases and J lost 3, with 20 bases in between. This CDR3 region has 15 residues. The CDR3 loop is CATFQSLGRTDTQYF. Here the CDR3 DNA reads TGTGCCACCTTCCAGTCACTCGGGAGAACAGATACGCAGTATTTT.

The chain couples TRBV6-6 to TRBJ2-1, with D hard to call. CDR3 size: 12 residues. The germline V gene has CDR1 MNHNY and CDR2 SVGAGI (reference sequence). Trimming removed 6 bases from V and 4 bases from J, with 7 bases in between. CDR3 sequence reads: CASREDYNEQFF. The DNA for the CDR3 is TGTGCCAGCAGGGAAGATTACAATGAGCAGTTCTTC.

This clonotype was counted a few times. The rearrangement joins TRBV27 to TRBJ2-7, with TRBD2 matching over 7 bases. V lost 1 base and J lost 5; bases outside the gene matches: 2. CDR3 length equals 13 residues. Germline lookup yields CDR1 MNHEY and CDR2 SMNVEV (reference sequence). The CDR3 spells CASSLYGTNEQYF. The DNA for the CDR3 is TGTGCCAGCAGTTTATACGGGACTAACGAGCAGTACTTC.

Worth noting for this clonotype: A much larger clone differs from this one at a single base, so this may be a read error. CDR3 loop: CASSKGSPAWGTEAFF. CDR3 DNA: TGTGCCAGCTCAAAGGGGAGCCCGGCGTGGGGCACTGAAGCTTTCTTT. The chain couples TRBV18 to TRBJ1-1; D possibly corresponds to TRBD1 (5 bases). This CDR3 comprises 16 residues. CDR1 and CDR2 from the germline V gene are KGHSH and LQKENI. Trimming cost V 5 bases and J 4 bases, with 20 bases left between them.